This entry describes one T cell receptor (beta chain). The authors' processing: By means of reference gene primer amplification, nucleated cell counts were estimated. Generated by immunoSEQ multiplex PCR, the TCRdb table keeps only in-frame clones and is missing some. V and J calls plus clone size are reproduced from that table; the DNA served to infer D and trimming. The sample has 14,000 or so clones; roughly nine tenths are singletons. The source of the sample is a study of blood T cell repertoires in COVID-19. CDR3 length equals 15 residues. V gave up 2 bases and J gave up 9 bases; unmatched junction bases: 9. Germline-derived CDR1 and CDR2 are SGHVS and FQNEAQ.

The chain couples TRBV7-8 to TRBJ2-1; 8 bases map to TRBD2. This TCR was recovered from a man aged 45-65 years with active COVID-19. Material for sequencing was peripheral blood. The CDR3 reads CASSLPPSGLGEQFF. CDR3 nucleotide sequence: TGTGCCAGCAGCTTACCTCCTAGCGGGCTGGGTGAGCAGTTCTTC. Together with reference TRBV7-8 and TRBJ2-1, the CDR3 gives the full variable domain: GAGVSQSPRYKVAKRGQDVALRCDPISGHVSLFWYQQALGQGPEFLTYFQNEAQLDKSGLPSDRFFAERPEGSVSTLKIQRTQQEDSAVYLCASSLPPSGLGEQFFGPGTRLTVL.